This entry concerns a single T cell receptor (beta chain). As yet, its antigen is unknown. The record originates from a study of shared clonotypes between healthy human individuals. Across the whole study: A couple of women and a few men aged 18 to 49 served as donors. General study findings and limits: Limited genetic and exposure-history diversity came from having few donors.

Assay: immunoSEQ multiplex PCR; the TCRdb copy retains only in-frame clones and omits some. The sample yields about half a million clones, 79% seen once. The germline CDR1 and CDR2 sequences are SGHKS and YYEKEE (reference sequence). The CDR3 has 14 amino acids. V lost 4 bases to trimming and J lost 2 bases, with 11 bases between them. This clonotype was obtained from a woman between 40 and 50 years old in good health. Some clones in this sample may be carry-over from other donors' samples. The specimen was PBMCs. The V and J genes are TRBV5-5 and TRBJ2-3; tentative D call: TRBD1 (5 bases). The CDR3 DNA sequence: TGTGCCAGCAGCCCGGACATTTCCACAGATACGCAGTATTTT. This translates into CASSPDISTDTQYF.